Presented here are 23 T cell receptor beta chains from one specimen sequenced in a study of regulatory T cells in long-lasting Graves disease. CDR3-region Arm-PCR and iRepertoire HTBI primers produced the TCR beta libraries. TCRdb re-derived calls from the multiplex PCR reads in MiXCR, one entry per CDR3 protein. Among about 460,000 distinct CDR3 sequences listed, 14% were seen once. Time point in this sample: newly diagnosed GD, antithyroid drugs for less than 3 months. TCR sequences were obtained from RNA taken from PBMCs. Separately, the same data were catalogued under a study of T cells in Graves' hyperthyroidism and ophthalmopathy.

The specimen comprised peripheral blood mononuclear cells (PBMCs), sampled at new diagnosis, from a patient treated with antithyroid drugs. The source is a woman aged 50 to 60 with Graves disease.

In its sample, this clonotype was seen a few times. This rearrangement joins TRBV5-6 to TRBJ1-2; D gene ambiguous. V was trimmed by 5 bases and J by 4 bases, leaving 9 bases between them. Germline loops: CDR1 SGHDT, CDR2 YYEEEE. The CDR3 is made up of 12 amino acids. CDR3 coding DNA: TGTGCCAGCAGTTCGGGATCCTATGGCTACACCTTC. Translation gives CASSSGSYGYTF.

This clonotype was detected only a few times. This chain connects TRBV5-1 to TRBJ2-1; perhaps D is TRBD1 or TRBD2 (5 bases each). Trimming shortened V by 5 bases and J by 4 bases, and 16 bases separated the two germline ends. The germline V gene encodes CDR1 SGHRS and CDR2 YFSETQ. This CDR3 spans 15 amino acids. CDR3: CASRAPGTDYNEQFF. CDR3 nucleotides: TGCGCCAGCAGGGCCCCCGGGACCGATTACAATGAGCAGTTCTTC.

In its sample, this clonotype was seen many times. V and J are TRBV7-3 and TRBJ2-3; 8 bases are a match to TRBD2. CDR1 and CDR2 (germline): SGHTA, FQGTGA. This CDR3 has 16 amino acids. V gave up 5 bases and J gave up 2 bases; unmatched junction bases: 9. The CDR3 DNA reads as TGTGCCAGCAGCCCAGGGACTAGTCAATTCACAGATACGCAGTATTTT. It encodes CASSPGTSQFTDTQYF.

V is TRBV5-1 and J is TRBJ2-5, with D possibly TRBD1 on 6 matching bases. This CDR3 has 15 residues. CDR1 is SGHRS, CDR2 YFSETQ, per germline. V was clipped by 4 bases and J by 5 bases, with 18 bases between them. CDR3 in amino acids: CASSLGTSVAETQYF. The CDR3 DNA is TGCGCCAGCAGCCTCGGGACAAGCGTCGCGGAGACCCAGTACTTC.

This clonotype has a count of ten or more. V gene TRBV24-1 combines with J gene TRBJ1-3, with D maybe TRBD1 (6 bases). This CDR3 spans 17 amino acids. Trimming pared 4 bases from V and 1 base from J, leaving 16 bases between. CDR1 and CDR2 from the germline V gene are KGHDR and SFDVKD. The CDR3 loop reads CATSDPGTTTSGNTIYF. CDR3 DNA sequence: TGTGCCACCAGTGACCCCGGGACAACTACTTCTGGAAACACCATATATTTT.

In this sample, this clonotype turned up many times. V usage is TRBV11-1 and J usage is TRBJ2-1, with 8 bases fitting TRBD1. The CDR3 loop spans 15 amino acids. The V segment lost 5 bases and the J segment 5 bases; nucleotides outside the gene matches: 8. CDR1 and CDR2 from the germline V gene are SGHAT and FQDESV (reference sequence). Written as DNA, the CDR3 is TGTGCCAGCAGCCCCAGGACAGGGTTCCACAATGAGCAGTTCTTC. Amino acids: CASSPRTGFHNEQFF.

This clonotype was seen ten or more times. The chain is built from TRBV6-1 and TRBJ2-3, with 10 bases that match TRBD2. The V segment lost 4 bases and the J segment 6 bases; nucleotides outside the gene matches: 7. Germline values: CDR1 MNHNS, CDR2 SASEGT. The CDR3 is made up of 15 amino acids. The chain's CDR3 is CASSALAGAGDTQYF. CDR3 in DNA: TGTGCCAGCAGTGCCCTAGCGGGAGCAGGTGATACGCAGTATTTT.

At least ten counts were recorded for this clonotype. The chain links TRBV28 to TRBJ2-1; 8 bases match TRBD2. The CDR3 totals 15 residues. CDR1 is MDHEN, CDR2 SYDVKM, per germline. The V and J ends lost 6 bases and 0 bases, in that order; junction bases with no gene match: 4. The CDR3 here is CASSTSGSSYNEQFF. CDR3 nucleotides: TGTGCCAGCAGCACTAGCGGTAGCTCCTACAATGAGCAGTTCTTC.

This clonotype has just a few counts. The chain combines TRBV7-3 with TRBJ2-3; a possible D gene is TRBD2 (5 bases). The CDR3 is made up of 15 amino acids. V shed 8 bases and J shed 3 bases, with 18 bases lying between them. CDR1 SGHTA and CDR2 FQGTGA come from the germline V gene. CDR3 coding DNA: TGTGCCAGCGCCCCTGGCGCAGGAGGTACAGATACGCAGTATTTT. This translates into CASAPGAGGTDTQYF.

This clonotype was found a few times. This chain connects TRBV28 to TRBJ2-5, with a tentative D call TRBD1 (6 bases). The CDR3 length is 15 residues. The ends were cut back, 3 bases at V and 1 base at J, with 12 bases in the middle. CDR1 is MDHEN, CDR2 SYDVKM, per germline. CDR3 in DNA: TGTGCCAGCAGTTTCGGACAGACCATCCAAGAGACCCAGTACTTC. Translated, it gives CASSFGQTIQETQYF.

The rearrangement uses TRBV27 and TRBJ2-5; 13 bases map to TRBD2. This CDR3 spans 17 amino acids. The trim removed 5 bases at V and 7 bases at J, leaving 13 bases unmatched. CDR1 and CDR2 from the germline V gene are MNHEY and SMNVEV (reference sequence). The CDR3 is CASSHEVGLAGDVTQYF. CDR3 DNA sequence: TGTGCCAGCAGTCACGAGGTCGGACTAGCGGGAGATGTGACCCAGTACTTC.

This rearrangement joins TRBV28 to TRBJ1-3, with 9 positions matching TRBD1. This CDR3 spans 16 amino acids. V dropped 4 bases and J dropped 9; count of bases not matched to a gene: 13. Germline CDR1 reads MDHEN; CDR2 reads SYDVKM. CDR3 amino acids: CASSSLTGGSRSTIYF. CDR3 coding DNA: TGTGCCAGCAGTTCCCTTACAGGGGGCAGTAGGAGCACCATATATTTT.

V gene TRBV19 combines with J gene TRBJ2-7, with a tentative D call TRBD1 (5 bases). Germline-derived CDR1 and CDR2 are LNHDA and SQIVND (reference sequence). CDR3 length: 13 amino acids. V was clipped by 3 bases and J by 2 bases, with 8 bases between them. This chain's CDR3 is CASSMGRAYEQYF. The CDR3 DNA sequence: TGTGCCAGTAGTATGGGCAGGGCCTACGAGCAGTACTTC.

This clonotype occurred many times. A junction end diverges from the germline sequence, so it may reflect a read error. The chain has TRBV5-1 and TRBJ2-1; maybe TRBD2 (7 bases). Germline-derived CDR1 and CDR2 are SGHRS and YFSETQ. The CDR3 is made up of 14 amino acids. CDR3 in amino acids: CASSLGGDGNEQFF. CDR3 sequence (DNA): TGTGCCAGCAGCTTAGGGGGGGACGGCAATGAGCAGTTCTTC.

This clonotype appeared a single time. The chain uses TRBV5-1 and TRBJ2-4; D may be TRBD1 (6 bases). The V end lost 1 base, the J end lost 4 bases, and 12 bases lay between the germline ends. Germline V gene sequence: CDR1 SGHRS, CDR2 YFSETQ. CDR3 length: 15 amino acids. In DNA, the CDR3 is TGCGCCAGCAGCTTGTCGGCAGGGGTAAAAAACATTCAGTACTTC. As protein: CASSLSAGVKNIQYF. Using reference TRBV5-1 and TRBJ2-4 for the parts outside the CDR3, the full variable domain is KAGVTQTPRYLIKTRGQQVTLSCSPISGHRSVSWYQQTPGQGLQFLFEYFSETQRNKGNFPGRFSGRQFSNSRSEMNVSTLELGDSALYLCASSLSAGVKNIQYFGAGTRLSVL.

This chain joins TRBV5-1 and TRBJ2-7; D remains unclear. Germline CDR1 is SGHRS and CDR2 is YFSETQ. Between the trimmed V and J ends, which lost 0 bases and 0 bases, there was a span of 13 bases. The CDR3 consists of 16 residues. This CDR3 is CASSLAGTLNSYEQYF. As DNA, the CDR3 is TGCGCCAGCAGCTTGGCCGGTACACTTAACTCCTACGAGCAGTACTTC.

At least ten counts were recorded for this clonotype. The chain joins TRBV12-3 or TRBV12-4 to TRBJ1-1; the D is unclear. Trimming took off 3 bases at V and 1 base at J, with 9 bases between the two ends. The CDR3 consists of 14 residues. DNA for the CDR3: TGTGCCAGCAGTTTTAACGGACGGAACACTGAAGCTTTCTTT. It encodes CASSFNGRNTEAFF.

This clonotype was found a few times. V and J are TRBV25-1 and TRBJ2-1; possible D gene TRBD2, 7 bases. The V end was cut by 5 bases, the J end by 2 bases, with 19 bases between. This CDR3 contains 17 residues. CDR1 MGHDK and CDR2 SYGVNS come from the germline V gene. CDR3 sequence reads: CASSPGRGGVTYNEQFF. In nucleotides, the CDR3 is TGTGCCAGCAGTCCGGGCAGAGGGGGGGTCACCTACAATGAGCAGTTCTTC.

This clonotype showed up many times. The rearrangement uses TRBV28 and TRBJ2-1, with TRBD2 matching over 8 bases. CDR1 and CDR2 from the germline V gene are MDHEN and SYDVKM. The CDR3 is 16 amino acids. The V gene end was trimmed by 5 bases and the J gene end by 8 bases; junction bases not matched to a gene: 14. DNA for the CDR3: TGTGCCAGCAGTCCTGGGACTAGTTATTTGTACGATGAGCAGTTCTTC. Amino acid sequence: CASSPGTSYLYDEQFF.

The rearrangement joins TRBV11-2 to TRBJ1-2, with 8 bases aligning to TRBD1. CDR1 is SGHAT and CDR2 is FQNNGV in the germline V gene. Trimming cost V 3 bases and J 8 bases; bases outside gene matches: 5. The CDR3 loop spans 13 amino acids. The CDR3 is CASSFQGASGYTF. The DNA for the CDR3 is TGTGCCAGCAGCTTTCAGGGGGCGAGCGGCTACACCTTC.

This clonotype has a handful of counts. One junction end disagrees with the germline gene, perhaps due to a read error. V gene TRBV19 combines with J gene TRBJ2-2, with D hard to call. Germline CDR1 is LNHDA and CDR2 is SQIVND (reference sequence). This CDR3 region has 12 residues. The CDR3 here is CVSIANTGELFF. The CDR3 DNA reads TGCGTATCAATTGCGAACACCGGGGAGCTGTTTTTT.

The genes are TRBV28 and TRBJ1-2, with 12 positions matching TRBD1. Germline-derived CDR1 and CDR2 are MDHEN and SYDVKM. With 5 bases clipped from V and 12 bases from J, the junction kept 7 bases outside the gene matches. This CDR3 is built from 13 residues. The CDR3 coding sequence is TGTGCCAGCAGTCCCGGGACAGGGGGCTACAACACCTTC. It translates to CASSPGTGGYNTF.

This clonotype was seen many times. This chain links TRBV20-1 with TRBJ2-5, with a possible D match to TRBD1 (6 bases). Germline V CDR1 and CDR2: DFQATT, SNEGSKA (reference sequence). This CDR3 has 15 amino acids. The germline V and J ends were trimmed by 2 bases and 2 bases, with 15 bases remaining between them. DNA of the CDR3: TGCAGTGCTAGACTTACAGGGAATCCACAAGAGACCCAGTACTTC. Encoded protein: CSARLTGNPQETQYF.